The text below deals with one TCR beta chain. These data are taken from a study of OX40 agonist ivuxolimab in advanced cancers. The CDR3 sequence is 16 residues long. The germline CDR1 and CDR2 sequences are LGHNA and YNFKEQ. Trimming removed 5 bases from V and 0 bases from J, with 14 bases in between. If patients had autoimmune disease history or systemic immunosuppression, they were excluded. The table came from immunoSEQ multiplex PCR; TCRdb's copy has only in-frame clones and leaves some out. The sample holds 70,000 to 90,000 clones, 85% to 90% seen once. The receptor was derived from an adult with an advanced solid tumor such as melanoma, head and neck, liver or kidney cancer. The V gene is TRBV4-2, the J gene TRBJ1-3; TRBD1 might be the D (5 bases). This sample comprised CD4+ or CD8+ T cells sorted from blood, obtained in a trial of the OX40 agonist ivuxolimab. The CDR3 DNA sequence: TGTGCCAGCAGCTCAGGGAGGGTTCGCTCTGGAAACACCATATATTTT. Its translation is CASSSGRVRSGNTIYF.